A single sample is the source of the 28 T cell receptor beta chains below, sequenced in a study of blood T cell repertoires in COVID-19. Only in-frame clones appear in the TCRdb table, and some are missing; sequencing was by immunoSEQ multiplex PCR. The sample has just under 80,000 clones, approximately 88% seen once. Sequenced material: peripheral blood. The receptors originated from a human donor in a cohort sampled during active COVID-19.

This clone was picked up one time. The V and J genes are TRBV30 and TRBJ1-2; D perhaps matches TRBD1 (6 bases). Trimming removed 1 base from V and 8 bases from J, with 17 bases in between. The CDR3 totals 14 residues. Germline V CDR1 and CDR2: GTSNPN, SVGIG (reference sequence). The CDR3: CAWSALGAGEGYTF. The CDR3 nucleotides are TGTGCCTGGAGTGCCCTGGGGGCTGGTGAAGGCTACACCTTC.

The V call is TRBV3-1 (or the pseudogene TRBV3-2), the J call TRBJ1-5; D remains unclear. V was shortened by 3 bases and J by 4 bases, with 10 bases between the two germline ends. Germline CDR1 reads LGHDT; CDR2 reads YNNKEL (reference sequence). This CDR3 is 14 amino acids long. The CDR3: CASSHSGGNQPQHF. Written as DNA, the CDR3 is TGTGCCAGCAGCCACTCGGGAGGGAATCAGCCCCAGCATTTT.

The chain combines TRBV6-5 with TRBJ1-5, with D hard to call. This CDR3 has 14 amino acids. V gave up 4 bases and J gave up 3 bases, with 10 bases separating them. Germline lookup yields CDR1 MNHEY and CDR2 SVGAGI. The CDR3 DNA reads TGTGCCAGCAGTTCCGGGAGGGACAATCAGCCCCAGCATTTT. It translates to CASSSGRDNQPQHF.

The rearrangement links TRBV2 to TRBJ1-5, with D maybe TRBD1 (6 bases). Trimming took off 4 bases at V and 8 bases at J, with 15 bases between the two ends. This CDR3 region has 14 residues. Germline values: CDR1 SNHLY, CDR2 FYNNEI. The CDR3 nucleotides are TGTGCCAGCAGTGTGTCAGGGGTGTTAGAGCCCCAGCATTTT. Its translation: CASSVSGVLEPQHF.

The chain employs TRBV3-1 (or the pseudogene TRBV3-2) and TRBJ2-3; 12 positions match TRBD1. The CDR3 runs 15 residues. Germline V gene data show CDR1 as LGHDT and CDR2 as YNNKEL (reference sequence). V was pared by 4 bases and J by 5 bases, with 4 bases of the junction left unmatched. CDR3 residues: CASSPGQGAGDTQYF. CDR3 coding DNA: TGTGCCAGCAGCCCGGGACAGGGGGCTGGAGATACGCAGTATTTT.

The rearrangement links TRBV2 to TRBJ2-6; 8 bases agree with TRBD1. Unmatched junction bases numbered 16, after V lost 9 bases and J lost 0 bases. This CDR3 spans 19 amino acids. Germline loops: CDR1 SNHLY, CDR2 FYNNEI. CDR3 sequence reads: CASTDWPGTGSSGANVLTF. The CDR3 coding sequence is TGTGCCAGTACAGATTGGCCCGGGACAGGTTCCTCTGGGGCCAACGTCCTGACTTTC.

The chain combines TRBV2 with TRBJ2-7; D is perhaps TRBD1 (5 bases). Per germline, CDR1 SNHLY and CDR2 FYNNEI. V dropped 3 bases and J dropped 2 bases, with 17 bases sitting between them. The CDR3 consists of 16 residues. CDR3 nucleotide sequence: TGTGCCAGCAGTGACCCTCGGAAAACAGGCGCCTACGAGCAGTACTTC. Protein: CASSDPRKTGAYEQYF.

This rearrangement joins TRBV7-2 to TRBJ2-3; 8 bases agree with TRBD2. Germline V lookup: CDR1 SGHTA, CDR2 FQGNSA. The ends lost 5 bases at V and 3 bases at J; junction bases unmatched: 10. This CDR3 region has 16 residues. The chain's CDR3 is CASSPTSGSGTDTQYF. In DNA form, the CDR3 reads TGTGCCAGCAGCCCTACGAGCGGGAGTGGGACAGATACGCAGTATTTT. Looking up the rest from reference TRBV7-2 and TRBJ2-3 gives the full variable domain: GAGVSQSPSNKVTEKGKDVELRCDPISGHTALYWYRQSLGQGLEFLIYFQGNSAPDKSGLPSDRFSAERTGGSVSTLTIQRTQQEDSAVYLCASSPTSGSGTDTQYFGPGTRLTVL.

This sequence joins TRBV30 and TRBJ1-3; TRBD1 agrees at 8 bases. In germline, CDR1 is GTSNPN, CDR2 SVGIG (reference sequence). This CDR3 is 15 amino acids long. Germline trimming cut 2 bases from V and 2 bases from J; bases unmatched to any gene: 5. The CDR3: CAWSPRTGTGNTIYF. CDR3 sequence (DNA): TGTGCCTGGAGTCCACGGACAGGGACTGGAAACACCATATATTTT.

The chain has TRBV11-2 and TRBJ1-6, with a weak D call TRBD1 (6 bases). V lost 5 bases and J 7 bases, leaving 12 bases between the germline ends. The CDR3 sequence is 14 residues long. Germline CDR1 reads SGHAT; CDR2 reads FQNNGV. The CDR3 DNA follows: TGTGCCAGCAGCCTTGACAGGACGAATTCACCCCTCCACTTT. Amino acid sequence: CASSLDRTNSPLHF.

The CDR3 nucleotides are TGTGCCAGCAGTTTACGGGACAGCTATAATTCACCCCTCCACTTT. Translating gives CASSLRDSYNSPLHF. V usage is TRBV27 and J usage is TRBJ1-6; 7 bases map to TRBD1. Looked up from germline, CDR1 is MNHEY and CDR2 is SMNVEV (reference sequence). The CDR3 totals 15 residues. Trimming removed 2 bases from V and 3 bases from J; junction bases left unmatched: 1.

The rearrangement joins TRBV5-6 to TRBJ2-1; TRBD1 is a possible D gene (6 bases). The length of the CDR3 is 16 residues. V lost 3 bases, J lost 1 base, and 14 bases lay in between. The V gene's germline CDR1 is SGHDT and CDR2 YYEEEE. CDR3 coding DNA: TGTGCCAGCAGCTCTACGGGACAAAGGTCCTACAATGAGCAGTTCTTC. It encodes CASSSTGQRSYNEQFF.

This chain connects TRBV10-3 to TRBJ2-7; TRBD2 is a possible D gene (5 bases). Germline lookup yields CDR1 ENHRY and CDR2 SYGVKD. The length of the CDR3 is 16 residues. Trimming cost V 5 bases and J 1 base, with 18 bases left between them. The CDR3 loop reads CAISQALRGSSYEQYF. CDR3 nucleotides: TGTGCCATCAGTCAGGCCCTAAGAGGGTCTTCCTACGAGCAGTACTTC.

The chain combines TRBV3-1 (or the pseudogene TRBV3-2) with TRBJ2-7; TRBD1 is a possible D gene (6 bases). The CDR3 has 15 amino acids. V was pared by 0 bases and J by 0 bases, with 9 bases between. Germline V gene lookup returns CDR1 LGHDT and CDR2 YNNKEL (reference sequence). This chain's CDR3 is CASSQDSRGSYEQYF. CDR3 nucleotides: TGTGCCAGCAGCCAAGATTCCAGGGGCTCCTACGAGCAGTACTTC.

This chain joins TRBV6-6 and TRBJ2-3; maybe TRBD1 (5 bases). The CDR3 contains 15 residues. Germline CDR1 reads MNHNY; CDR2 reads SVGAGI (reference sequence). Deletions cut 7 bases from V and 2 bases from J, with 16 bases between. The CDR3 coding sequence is TGTGCCAGCAAGTGGGCCAGGGCAACCACAGATACGCAGTATTTT. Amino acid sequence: CASKWARATTDTQYF.

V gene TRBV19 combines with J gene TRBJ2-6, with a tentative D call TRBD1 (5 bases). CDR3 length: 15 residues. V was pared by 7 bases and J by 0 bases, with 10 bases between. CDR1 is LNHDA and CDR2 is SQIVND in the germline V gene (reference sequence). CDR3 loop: CASNDSPSGANVLTF. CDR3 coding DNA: TGTGCCAGTAATGACAGCCCCTCTGGGGCCAACGTCCTGACTTTC.

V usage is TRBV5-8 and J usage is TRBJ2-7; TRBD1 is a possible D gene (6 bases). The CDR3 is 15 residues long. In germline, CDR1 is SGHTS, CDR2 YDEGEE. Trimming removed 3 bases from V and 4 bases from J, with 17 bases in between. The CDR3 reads CASSWEGGRAYEQYF. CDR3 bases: TGTGCCAGCAGCTGGGAAGGGGGACGGGCTTACGAGCAGTACTTC.

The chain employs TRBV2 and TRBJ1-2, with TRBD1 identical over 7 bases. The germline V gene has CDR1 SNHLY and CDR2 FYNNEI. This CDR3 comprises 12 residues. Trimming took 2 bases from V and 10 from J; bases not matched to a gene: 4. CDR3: CASSERQGTYTF. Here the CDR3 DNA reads TGTGCCAGCAGTGAACGACAGGGCACCTACACCTTC.

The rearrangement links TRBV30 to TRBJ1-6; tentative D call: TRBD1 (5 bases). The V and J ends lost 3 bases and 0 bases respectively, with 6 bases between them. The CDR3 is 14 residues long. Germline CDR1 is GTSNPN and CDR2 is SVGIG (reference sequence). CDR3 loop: CAWSGGSYNSPLHF. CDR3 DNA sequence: TGTGCCTGGAGCGGGGGCTCCTATAATTCACCCCTCCACTTT.

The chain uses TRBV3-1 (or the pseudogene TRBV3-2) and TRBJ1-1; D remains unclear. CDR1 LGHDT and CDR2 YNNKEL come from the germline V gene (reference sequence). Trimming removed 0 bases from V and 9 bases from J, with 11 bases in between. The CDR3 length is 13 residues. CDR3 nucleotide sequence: TGTGCCAGCAGCCAAGAGAAGAGTCTGAAAGCTTTCTTT. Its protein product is CASSQEKSLKAFF.

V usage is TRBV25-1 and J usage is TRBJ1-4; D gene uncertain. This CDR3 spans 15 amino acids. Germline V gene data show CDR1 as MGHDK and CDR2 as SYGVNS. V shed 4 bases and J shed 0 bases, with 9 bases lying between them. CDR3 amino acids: CASSATVSTNEKLFF. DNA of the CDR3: TGTGCCAGCAGTGCTACTGTTTCAACTAATGAAAAACTGTTTTTT.

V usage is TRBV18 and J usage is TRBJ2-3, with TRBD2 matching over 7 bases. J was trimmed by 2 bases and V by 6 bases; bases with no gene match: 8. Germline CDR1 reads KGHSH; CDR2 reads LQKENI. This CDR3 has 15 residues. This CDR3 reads CASSRSRGVTDTQYF. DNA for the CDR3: TGTGCCAGCTCTCGCAGCCGGGGGGTCACAGATACGCAGTATTTT.

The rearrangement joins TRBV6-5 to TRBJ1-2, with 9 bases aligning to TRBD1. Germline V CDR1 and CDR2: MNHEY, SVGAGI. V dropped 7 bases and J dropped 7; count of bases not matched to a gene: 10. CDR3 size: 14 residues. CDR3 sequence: CASTQQGASGGYTF. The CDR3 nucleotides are TGTGCCAGCACCCAACAGGGGGCGTCGGGTGGCTACACCTTC.

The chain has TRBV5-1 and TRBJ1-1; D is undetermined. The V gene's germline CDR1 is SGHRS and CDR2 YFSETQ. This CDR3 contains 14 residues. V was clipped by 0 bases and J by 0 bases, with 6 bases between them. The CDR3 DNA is TGCGCCAGCAGCTTGGAGCTCTTGAACACTGAAGCTTTCTTT. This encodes CASSLELLNTEAFF.

CDR3 DNA sequence: TGCAGTGGACAGTTCCAAGAGACCCAGTACTTC. It specifies CSGQFQETQYF. The genes are TRBV20-1 and TRBJ2-5, with D possibly matching TRBD1 (5 bases). CDR3 length equals 11 residues. Trimming cost V 7 bases and J 1 base, with 7 bases left between them. Germline lookup yields CDR1 DFQATT and CDR2 SNEGSKA (reference sequence).

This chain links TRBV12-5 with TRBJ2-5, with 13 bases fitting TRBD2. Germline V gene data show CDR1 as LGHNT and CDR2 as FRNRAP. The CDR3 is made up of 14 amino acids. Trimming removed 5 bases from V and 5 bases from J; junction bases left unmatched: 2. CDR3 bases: TGTGCTAGTGGTACTAGCGGGGGGGCGGAGACCCAGTACTTC. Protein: CASGTSGGAETQYF.

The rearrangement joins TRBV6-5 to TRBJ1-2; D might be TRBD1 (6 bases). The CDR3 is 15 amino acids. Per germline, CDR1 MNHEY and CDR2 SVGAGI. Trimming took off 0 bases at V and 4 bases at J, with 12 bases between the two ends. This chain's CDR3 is CASSYSGQGTYGYTF. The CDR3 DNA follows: TGTGCCAGCAGTTACTCAGGGCAGGGGACCTATGGCTACACCTTC.

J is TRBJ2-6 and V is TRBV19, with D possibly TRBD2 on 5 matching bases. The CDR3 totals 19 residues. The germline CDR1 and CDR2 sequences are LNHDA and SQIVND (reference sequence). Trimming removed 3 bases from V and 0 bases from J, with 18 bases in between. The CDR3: CASSIKESPGLSGANVLTF. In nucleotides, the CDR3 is TGTGCCAGTAGTATTAAGGAAAGTCCCGGACTCTCTGGGGCCAACGTCCTGACTTTC.